The clone carrying this T cell receptor beta chain occurred once. This record belongs to a study of CD8 T cells in Susac syndrome. Patients with Susac syndrome fulfilled recently defined diagnostic criteria for definite or probable disease. The germline gives CDR1 MNHEY, CDR2 SVGAGI. The CDR3 extends over 13 amino acids. Trimming removed 2 bases from V and 4 bases from J, with 8 bases in between. It was with random hexamers that 0.5 to 1 ug RNA was reverse transcribed. TCRdb independently ran MiXCR on the immunoSEQ multiplex PCR reads; one entry per CDR3 protein. The table has some 130,000 distinct CDR3 sequences, roughly 94% seen once.

The TCR originated in a human donor with Susac syndrome. V gene TRBV6-5 combines with J gene TRBJ1-1; D is ambiguous. Sample: CD8+ T cells from PBMCs. The CDR3 sequence is CASSYQGSTEAFF. The DNA for the CDR3 is TGTGCCAGCAGTTACCAAGGGAGCACTGAAGCTTTCTTT.